This TCR beta chain derives from a study of graft-versus-host responses after intestinal transplantation. Clones were sequenced by immunoSEQ multiplex PCR, and TCRdb holds only the in-frame ones, with some missing. The sample consists of some 120,000 clones, about nine tenths of them appearing once. Turning to this clone: As yet, its antigen is unknown.

The CDR3 has 13 residues. The V end lost 7 bases, the J end lost 4 bases, and 12 bases lay between the germline ends. CDR1 is SNHLY, CDR2 FYNNEI, per germline. The origin of this receptor is a human donor who received an intestinal transplant. The sample was unstimulated CD4+ T cells sorted from spleen or lymph node cells, taken before intestinal transplant. The rearrangement links TRBV2 to TRBJ2-3; perhaps TRBD1 as D (6 bases). DNA for the CDR3: TGTGCCAGCAAGGGGGAGCCGGCAGATACGCAGTATTTT. This sequence encodes CASKGEPADTQYF.